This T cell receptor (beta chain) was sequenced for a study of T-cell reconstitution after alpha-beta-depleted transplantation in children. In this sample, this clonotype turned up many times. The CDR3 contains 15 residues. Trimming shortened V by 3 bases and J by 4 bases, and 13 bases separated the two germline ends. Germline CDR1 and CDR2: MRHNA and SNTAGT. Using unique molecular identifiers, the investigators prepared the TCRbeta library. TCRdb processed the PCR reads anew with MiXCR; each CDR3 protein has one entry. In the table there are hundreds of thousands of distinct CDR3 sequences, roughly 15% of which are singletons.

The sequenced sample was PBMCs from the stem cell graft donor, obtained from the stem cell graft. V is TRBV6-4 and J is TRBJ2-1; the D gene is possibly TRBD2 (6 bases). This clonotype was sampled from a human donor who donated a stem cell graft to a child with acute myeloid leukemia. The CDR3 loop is CASSEKLEGYNEQFF. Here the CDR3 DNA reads TGTGCCAGCAGTGAAAAACTGGAGGGATACAATGAGCAGTTCTTC.